This T cell receptor (beta chain) stems from a study of T cells in Graves' hyperthyroidism and ophthalmopathy. Study conclusions and caveats: Blood also showed most of the thyroid clonotypes that were expanded above 0.001. Separating ophthalmopathy from stable hyperthyroidism was achieved by a 13 V-J model. With a median lead of around 6.7 months before onset, the model predicted ophthalmopathy.

Investigators excluded patients with uncontrolled infection, other autoimmune disease, pregnancy or lactation. About this clonotype: The antigen is unknown.

TCR beta CDR3 sequences were amplified from RNA transcripts. The TCR CDR3 first-round RT-PCR relied on the HTBI primer set. MiXCR, applied by TCRdb to the multiplex PCR reads, yields one record per CDR3 protein. The top ten clones hold approximately 54% of a sample with approximately 330,000 distinct CDR3 sequences, approximately 18% of them seen once. The V gene lost 3 bases and the J gene lost 0 bases, with 5 bases spanning the gap. From germline, CDR1 is SQVTM and CDR2 ANQGSEA. This CDR3 region has 13 residues. The sample consisted of blood. The sequence was collected from a woman aged 45-65 years with Graves' hyperthyroidism. The rearrangement links TRBV29-1 to TRBJ1-4, with D hard to call. The CDR3 here is CSVEVATNEKLFF. The CDR3 coding sequence is TGCAGCGTTGAGGTAGCAACTAATGAAAAACTGTTTTTT.